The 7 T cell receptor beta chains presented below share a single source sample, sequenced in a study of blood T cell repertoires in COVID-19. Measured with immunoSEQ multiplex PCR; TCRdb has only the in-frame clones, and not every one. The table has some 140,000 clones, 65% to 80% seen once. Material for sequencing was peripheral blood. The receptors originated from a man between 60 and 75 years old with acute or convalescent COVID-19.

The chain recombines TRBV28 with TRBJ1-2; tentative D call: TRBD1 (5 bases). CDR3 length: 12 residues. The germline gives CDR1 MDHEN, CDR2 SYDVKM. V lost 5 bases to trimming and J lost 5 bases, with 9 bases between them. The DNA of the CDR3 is TGTGCCAGCAGTCGGGGGGGGTATGGCTACACCTTC. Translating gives CASSRGGYGYTF.

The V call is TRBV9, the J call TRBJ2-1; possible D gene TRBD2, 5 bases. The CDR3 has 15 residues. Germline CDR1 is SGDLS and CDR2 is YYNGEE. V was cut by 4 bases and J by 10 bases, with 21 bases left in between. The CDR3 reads CASSPADSLGREQFF. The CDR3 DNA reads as TGTGCCAGCAGCCCAGCGGACTCGCTCGGGCGGGAGCAGTTCTTC.

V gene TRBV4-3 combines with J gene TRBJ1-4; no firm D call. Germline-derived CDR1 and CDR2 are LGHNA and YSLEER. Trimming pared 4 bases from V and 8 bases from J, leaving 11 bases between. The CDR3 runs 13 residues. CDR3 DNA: TGCGCCAGCAGCCGTACTTTTAACGAAAAACTGTTTTTT. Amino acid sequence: CASSRTFNEKLFF.

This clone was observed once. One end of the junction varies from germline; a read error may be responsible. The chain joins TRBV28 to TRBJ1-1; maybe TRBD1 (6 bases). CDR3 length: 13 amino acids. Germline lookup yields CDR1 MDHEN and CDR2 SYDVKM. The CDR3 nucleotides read TGTACCAGCTATCCCCCAGGGGTCACTGAAGCTTTCTTT. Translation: CTSYPPGVTEAFF.

The CDR3 DNA reads as TGTGCCAGCAGCGTAGATCTAGCGGGAGGGCTTGCCGAGACCCAGTACTTC. It is translated as CASSVDLAGGLAETQYF. This chain connects TRBV9 to TRBJ2-5; 12 nucleotides align to TRBD2. This CDR3 contains 17 residues. Germline trimming cut 0 bases from V and 5 bases from J; bases unmatched to any gene: 8. Germline V gene data show CDR1 as SGDLS and CDR2 as YYNGEE.

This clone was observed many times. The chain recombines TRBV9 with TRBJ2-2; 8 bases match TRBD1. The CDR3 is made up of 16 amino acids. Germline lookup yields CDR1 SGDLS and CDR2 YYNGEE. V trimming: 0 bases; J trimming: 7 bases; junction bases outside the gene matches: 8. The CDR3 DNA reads TGTGCCAGCAGCGTAGTGGCAGGGGGCGGTGGCGGGGAGCTGTTTTTT. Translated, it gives CASSVVAGGGGGELFF.

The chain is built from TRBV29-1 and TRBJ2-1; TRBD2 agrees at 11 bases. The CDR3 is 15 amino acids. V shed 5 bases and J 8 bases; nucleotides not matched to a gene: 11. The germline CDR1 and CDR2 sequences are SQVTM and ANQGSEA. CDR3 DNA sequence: TGCAGCGTTCAAACTAGCGGGAGCCCTTATGATGAGCAGTTCTTC. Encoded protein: CSVQTSGSPYDEQFF.